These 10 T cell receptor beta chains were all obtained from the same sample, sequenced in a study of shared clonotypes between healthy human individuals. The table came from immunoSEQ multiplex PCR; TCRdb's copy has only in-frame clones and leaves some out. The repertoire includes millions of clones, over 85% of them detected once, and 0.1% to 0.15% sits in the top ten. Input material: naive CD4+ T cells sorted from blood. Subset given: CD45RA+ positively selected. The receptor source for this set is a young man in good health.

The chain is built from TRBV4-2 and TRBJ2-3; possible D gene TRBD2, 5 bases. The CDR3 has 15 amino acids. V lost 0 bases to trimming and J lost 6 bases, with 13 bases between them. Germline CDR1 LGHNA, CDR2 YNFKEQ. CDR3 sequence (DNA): TGTGCCAGCAGCCAAGATAGTTTAAGGGAGGATACGCAGTATTTT. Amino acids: CASSQDSLREDTQYF.

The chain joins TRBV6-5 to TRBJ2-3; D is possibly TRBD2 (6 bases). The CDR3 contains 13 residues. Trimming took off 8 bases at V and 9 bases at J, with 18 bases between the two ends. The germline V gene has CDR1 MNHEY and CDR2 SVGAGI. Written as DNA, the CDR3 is TGTGCCAGCCGATCGTCTAGCGTTGGGACGCAGTATTTT. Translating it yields CASRSSSVGTQYF.

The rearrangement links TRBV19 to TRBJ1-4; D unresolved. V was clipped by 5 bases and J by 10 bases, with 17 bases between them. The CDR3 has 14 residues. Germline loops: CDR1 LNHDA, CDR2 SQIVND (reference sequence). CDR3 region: CASSSLDSVGKLFF. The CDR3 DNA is TGTGCCAGTAGTTCCCTCGACTCGGTCGGAAAACTGTTTTTT.

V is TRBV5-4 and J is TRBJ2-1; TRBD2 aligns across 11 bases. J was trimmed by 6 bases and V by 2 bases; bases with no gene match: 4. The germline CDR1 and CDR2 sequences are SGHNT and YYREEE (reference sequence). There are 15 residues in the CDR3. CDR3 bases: TGTGCCAGCAGCTTACCGGGACTAGCGGCCAATGAGCAGTTCTTC. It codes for CASSLPGLAANEQFF.

CDR3 protein: CASSPVGSNTEAFF. As DNA, the CDR3 is TGTGCCAGCTCACCGGTGGGGTCGAACACTGAAGCTTTCTTT. This chain joins TRBV18 and TRBJ1-1; D unresolved. Germline V gene data show CDR1 as KGHSH and CDR2 as LQKENI. The CDR3 loop spans 14 amino acids. Trimming took 3 bases from V and 1 from J, leaving 9 bases between them. Variable domain in full (rest from reference TRBV18 and TRBJ1-1): NAGVMQNPRHLVRRRGQEARLRCSPMKGHSHVYWYRQLPEEGLKFMVYLQKENIIDESGMPKERFSAEFPKEGPSILRIQQVVRGDSAAYFCASSPVGSNTEAFFGQGTRLTVV.

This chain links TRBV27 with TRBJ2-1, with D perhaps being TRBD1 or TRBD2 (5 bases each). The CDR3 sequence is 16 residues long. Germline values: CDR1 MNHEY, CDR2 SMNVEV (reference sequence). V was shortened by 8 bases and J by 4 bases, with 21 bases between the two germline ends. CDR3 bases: TGTGCCAGCCGAATTAGAGCCGGGACCAATTACAATGAGCAGTTCTTC. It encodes CASRIRAGTNYNEQFF.

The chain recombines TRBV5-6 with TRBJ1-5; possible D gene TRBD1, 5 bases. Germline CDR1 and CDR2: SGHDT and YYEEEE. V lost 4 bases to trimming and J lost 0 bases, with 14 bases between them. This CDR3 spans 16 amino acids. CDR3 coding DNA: TGTGCCAGCAGCCGGGGAAGGGGTGATAGCAATCAGCCCCAGCATTTT. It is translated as CASSRGRGDSNQPQHF.

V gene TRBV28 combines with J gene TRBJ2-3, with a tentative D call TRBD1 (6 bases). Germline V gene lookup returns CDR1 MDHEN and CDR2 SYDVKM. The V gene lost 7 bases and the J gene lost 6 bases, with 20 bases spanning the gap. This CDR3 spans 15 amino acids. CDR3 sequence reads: CASISGGALRDTQYF. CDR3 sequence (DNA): TGTGCCAGCATTTCTGGGGGCGCACTGAGGGATACGCAGTATTTT.

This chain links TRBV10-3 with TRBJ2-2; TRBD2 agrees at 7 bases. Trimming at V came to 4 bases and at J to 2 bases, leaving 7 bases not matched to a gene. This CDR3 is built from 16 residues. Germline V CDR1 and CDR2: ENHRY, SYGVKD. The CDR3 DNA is TGTGCCATCAGTGCCGGGGGGTTCCCTAACACCGGGGAGCTGTTTTTT. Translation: CAISAGGFPNTGELFF.

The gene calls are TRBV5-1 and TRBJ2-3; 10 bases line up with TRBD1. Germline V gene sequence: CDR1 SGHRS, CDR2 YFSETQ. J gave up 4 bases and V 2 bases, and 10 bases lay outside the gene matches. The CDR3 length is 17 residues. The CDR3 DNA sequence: TGCGCCAGCAGCTTCTGGTCGACAGGGGGCCTCGCAGATACGCAGTATTTT. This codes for CASSFWSTGGLADTQYF.